Here is one T cell receptor beta chain with its context. What it binds is unknown. The sample comes from a study of regulatory T cells in long-lasting Graves disease. Sample time point: persistent/refractory GD, antithyroid drugs over 5 years with positive TRAb. The TCR library was made from RNA that had been extracted from PBMCs in TRIzol. American Thyroid Association guidelines were used to diagnose Graves' disease. Study-wide results and caveats: Persistent Graves' disease cases displayed lower TCR diversity than newly diagnosed ones. Accuracy may have been reduced by the small sample size. Gene preferences differed: TRBV28, TRBJ1-2, TRBJ2-5 in persistent cases.

CDR3 length: 15 amino acids. V was clipped by 6 bases and J by 4 bases, with 16 bases between them. For TCR beta, libraries came from iRepertoire HTBI primers and Arm-PCR of CDR3 regions. TCRdb ran MiXCR on the multiplex PCR reads and lists one entry per CDR3 protein. This sample carries about 660,000 distinct CDR3 sequences, around 30% of them seen once, and the ten largest clones take around 42%. The sequences come from peripheral blood mononuclear cells (PBMCs), collected when the disease was refractory, from a patient treated with antithyroid drugs. The TCR comes from a female donor with Graves disease. The gene calls are TRBV12-3 or TRBV12-4 and TRBJ1-5; TRBD1 might be the D (6 bases). DNA for the CDR3: TGTGCCAGCAGCCCCTCATGGGGGGCGAATCAGCCCCAGCATTTT. This codes for CASSPSWGANQPQHF.